One sample yielded the 20 T cell receptor beta chains listed below, sequenced in a study of CD8+ T cells in alopecia areata. The treatment was: oral pan-JAK inhibitor, 5-10 mg twice daily. Isolated RNA was reverse transcribed into cDNA used as the sequencing template. This table comes from immunoSEQ multiplex PCR, and its TCRdb copy is limited to in-frame clones, with some not included. Among approximately 170,000 clones listed, around three fifths were seen once. The sample in question was CD4+ T cells sorted from blood, obtained at week 24, from a patient treated with tofacitinib. These receptors originate from a human donor with alopecia areata.

The chain combines TRBV2 with TRBJ2-2; weak D call: TRBD1 (6 bases). CDR3 length: 13 residues. The ends were cut back, 8 bases at V and 4 bases at J, with 11 bases in the middle. Germline V gene sequence: CDR1 SNHLY, CDR2 FYNNEI. The CDR3 is CASVGQLTGELFF. CDR3 DNA sequence: TGTGCCAGCGTAGGACAGCTCACCGGGGAGCTGTTTTTT.

This clone was seen a few times. The V and J genes are TRBV7-3 and TRBJ2-3; unclear D gene. The CDR3 extends over 12 amino acids. The V and J ends lost 4 bases and 7 bases respectively, with 9 bases between them. Germline V gives CDR1 SGHTA, CDR2 FQGTGA. CDR3 sequence reads: CASSSRPNTQYF. DNA of the CDR3: TGTGCCAGCAGCTCAAGACCGAATACGCAGTATTTT.

Written as DNA, the CDR3 is TGTGCCAGCGGCCCAATCGACTCTAGCGGGCGAGCCTACAATGAGCAGTTCTTC. Translating it yields CASGPIDSSGRAYNEQFF. The chain employs TRBV25-1 and TRBJ2-1; 8 bases are a match to TRBD2. Germline CDR1 and CDR2: MGHDK and SYGVNS. The length of the CDR3 is 18 residues. V was clipped by 8 bases and J by 2 bases; unmatched bases: 17.

Concerning this clone itself: Without the conserved terminal phenylalanine or tryptophan, this CDR3 likely stems from a read error. The CDR3 here is CASSRAISGNEQYL. CDR3 bases: TGCGCCAGCAGCCGAGCCATCTCGGGTAACGAGCAGTACCTC. The V call is TRBV5-1, the J call TRBJ2-7; D is undetermined. The V gene lost 4 bases and the J gene lost 5 bases, with 16 bases spanning the gap. The length of the CDR3 is 14 residues. Per germline, CDR1 SGHRS and CDR2 YFSETQ.

This clone was counted between two and nine times. This sequence may be a read error, since a much larger clone differs from it by one base. This sequence joins TRBV5-5 and TRBJ2-1; D ambiguous. Deletions cut 4 bases from V and 2 bases from J, with 13 bases between. The CDR3 contains 15 residues. Germline CDR1 and CDR2: SGHKS and YYEKEE (reference sequence). CDR3 sequence: CASSQAGQTYNEQFF. The DNA of the CDR3 is TGTGCCAGCAGCCAAGCCGGGCAAACCTACAATGAGCAGTTCTTC.

This sequence joins TRBV2 and TRBJ2-5; tentative D call: TRBD1 (6 bases). This CDR3 is 15 amino acids long. Germline V gene sequence: CDR1 SNHLY, CDR2 FYNNEI. V lost 1 base, J lost 5 bases, and 14 bases lay in between. The CDR3 sequence: CASSEVVGAGETQYF. The CDR3, as DNA: TGTGCCAGCAGTGAAGTCGTGGGGGCAGGGGAGACCCAGTACTTC.

The CDR3 reads CASSLPGQGTDTQYF. CDR3 DNA: TGTGCCAGCAGCTTACCCGGACAGGGCACAGATACGCAGTATTTT. The genes are TRBV13 and TRBJ2-3; 7 bases agree with TRBD1. Germline V gene sequence: CDR1 PRHDT, CDR2 FYEKMQ (reference sequence). The V gene end was trimmed by 2 bases and the J gene end by 1 base; junction bases not matched to a gene: 3. CDR3 length equals 15 residues. Looking up the rest from reference TRBV13 and TRBJ2-3 gives the full variable domain: AAGVIQSPRHLIKEKRETATLKCYPIPRHDTVYWYQQGPGQDPQFLISFYEKMQSDKGSIPDRFSAQQFSDYHSELNMSSLELGDSALYFCASSLPGQGTDTQYFGPGTRLTVL.

The rearrangement links TRBV18 to TRBJ1-6; TRBD1 matches at 9 bases. V trimming: 3 bases; J trimming: 4 bases; junction bases outside the gene matches: 13. The CDR3 is 19 residues long. Germline V gene lookup returns CDR1 KGHSH and CDR2 LQKENI. For the CDR3, the DNA is TGTGCCAGCTCACCGAGGCCGGGACAGGGTGGCGATTATAATTCACCCCTCCACTTT. Protein: CASSPRPGQGGDYNSPLHF.

The chain joins TRBV30 to TRBJ2-7, with a possible D match to TRBD2 (6 bases). The CDR3 has 12 amino acids. Germline assignment: CDR1 GTSNPN and CDR2 SVGIG (reference sequence). V shed 3 bases and J shed 4 bases, with 10 bases lying between them. The CDR3 sequence is CAWSHGGYEQYF. The CDR3 DNA sequence: TGTGCCTGGAGCCATGGGGGGTACGAGCAGTACTTC. Based on the CDR3 plus reference TRBV30 and TRBJ2-7, the full variable domain is SQTIHQWPATLVQPVGSPLSLECTVEGTSNPNLYWYRQAAGRGLQLLFYSVGIGQISSEVPQNLSASRPQDRQFILSSKKLLLSDSGFYLCAWSHGGYEQYFGPGTRLTVT.

The rearrangement links TRBV9 to TRBJ2-6, with D possibly TRBD1 on 6 matching bases. The V gene lost 3 bases and the J gene lost 7 bases, with 20 bases spanning the gap. Germline V CDR1 and CDR2: SGDLS, YYNGEE. The length of the CDR3 is 17 residues. CDR3 protein: CASSARTDAPRANVLTF. DNA of the CDR3: TGTGCCAGCAGCGCCCGGACAGACGCTCCTCGAGCCAACGTCCTGACTTTC.

V is TRBV19 and J is TRBJ2-4; TRBD1 might be the D (6 bases). Looked up from germline, CDR1 is LNHDA and CDR2 is SQIVND (reference sequence). The germline V and J ends were trimmed by 7 bases and 8 bases, with 6 bases remaining between them. This CDR3 contains 10 residues. CDR3 in amino acids: CASKGDIQYF. The CDR3 nucleotides read TGTGCCAGTAAGGGGGACATTCAGTACTTC.

The chain carries TRBV29-1 and TRBJ1-3; D call uncertain. V dropped 6 bases and J dropped 4 bases, with 7 bases sitting between them. This CDR3 region has 11 residues. CDR1 and CDR2 (germline): SQVTM, ANQGSEA. In nucleotides, the CDR3 is TGCAGCGTCCCCCAGGGAAACACCATATATTTT. Its translation is CSVPQGNTIYF.

J is TRBJ1-2 and V is TRBV14; D is unresolved. The CDR3 has 11 amino acids. CDR1 and CDR2 from the germline V gene are SGHDN and FVKESK. V shed 0 bases and J shed 6 bases, with 2 bases lying between them. The CDR3 spells CASSQENGYTF. The CDR3 DNA follows: TGTGCCAGCAGCCAAGAGAATGGCTACACCTTC.

This chain uses TRBV18 with TRBJ2-5; D not certain. Germline V gene lookup returns CDR1 KGHSH and CDR2 LQKENI. V lost 5 bases and J lost 5, with 12 bases in between. The CDR3 sequence is 13 residues long. CDR3 protein: CASSFLPEETQYF. The CDR3 nucleotides read TGTGCCAGCTCATTCCTTCCTGAGGAGACCCAGTACTTC.

The chain uses TRBV5-1 and TRBJ2-5; D is undetermined. V lost 0 bases and J 5 bases, leaving 17 bases between the germline ends. The CDR3 has 16 residues. Germline loops: CDR1 SGHRS, CDR2 YFSETQ. The CDR3 region has the DNA TGCGCCAGCAGCTTGGCTCGGTTGGCCACGGCGGAGACCCAGTACTTC. Translating gives CASSLARLATAETQYF.

The CDR3 loop is CASSPQGINQPQHF. As DNA, the CDR3 is TGCGCCAGCAGTCCCCAGGGAATCAATCAGCCCCAGCATTTT. The chain links TRBV23-1 to TRBJ1-5; perhaps TRBD1 as D (5 bases). TRBV23-1 is an ORF, with its function uncertain. V gave up 4 bases and J gave up 3 bases, with 10 bases separating them. The length of the CDR3 is 14 residues.

This sequence joins TRBV10-3 and TRBJ2-7; D not certain. V gave up 6 bases and J gave up 6 bases, with 15 bases separating them. Per germline, CDR1 ENHRY and CDR2 SYGVKD. This CDR3 has 13 amino acids. The CDR3 coding sequence is TGTGCCATCAGCGGATCTCAGGCGTCCGAGCAGTACTTC. Encoded protein: CAISGSQASEQYF.

This clone was detected once. The V gene is TRBV2, the J gene TRBJ1-5; maybe TRBD1 (5 bases). The V gene's germline CDR1 is SNHLY and CDR2 FYNNEI. The CDR3 sequence is 15 residues long. The germline V and J ends were trimmed by 4 bases and 0 bases, with 10 bases remaining between them. CDR3 loop: CASSGDGFSNQPQHF. CDR3 nucleotide sequence: TGTGCCAGCAGTGGGGACGGTTTTAGCAATCAGCCCCAGCATTTT.

This clone was counted only a few times. This chain joins TRBV2 and TRBJ2-7; the match to TRBD2 covers 9 bases. V was clipped by 9 bases and J by 0 bases; unmatched bases: 3. CDR3 length: 13 amino acids. Germline V lookup: CDR1 SNHLY, CDR2 FYNNEI. CDR3: CASLAGASYEQYF. DNA for the CDR3: TGTGCCAGTTTAGCGGGGGCCTCCTACGAGCAGTACTTC. The whole variable domain, remainder taken from reference TRBV2 and TRBJ2-7, is EPEVTQTPSHQVTQMGQEVILRCVPISNHLYFYWYRQILGQKVEFLVSFYNNEISEKSEIFDDQFSVERPDGSNFTLKIRSTKLEDSAMYFCASLAGASYEQYFGPGTRLTVT.

J is TRBJ2-7 and V is TRBV2; D might be TRBD1 (5 bases). Germline CDR1 SNHLY, CDR2 FYNNEI. Trimming pared 7 bases from V and 0 bases from J, leaving 7 bases between. The CDR3 has 12 amino acids. The CDR3 DNA reads TGTGCCAGCATGACAGACTCCTACGAGCAGTACTTC. Translating gives CASMTDSYEQYF.